These 29 T cell receptor beta chains share one sample of origin, sequenced in a study of cytomegalovirus exposure and HLA in healthy donors. The PCR contained 60 Vbeta and 13 Jbeta primers. Sequencing used immunoSEQ multiplex PCR; TCRdb keeps in-frame clones, though not all of them. The profile covers about 130,000 clones, with around 79% appearing a single time and about 2.1% taken by the ten largest. Sequenced input: PBMCs. The receptors were sampled from a woman aged 40 to 50 in good health and CMV-seropositive.

This clone appeared a few times. The rearrangement uses TRBV7-9 and TRBJ2-2, with D uncertain. The V gene's germline CDR1 is SEHNR and CDR2 FQNEAQ (reference sequence). Trimming left V 2 bases short and J 1 base short, with 5 bases between. The CDR3 spans 14 residues. CDR3 sequence: CASSLPLNTGELFF. The DNA for the CDR3 is TGTGCCAGCAGCTTACCCCTGAACACCGGGGAGCTGTTTTTT. Using reference TRBV7-9 and TRBJ2-2 for the parts outside the CDR3, the full variable domain is DTGVSQNPRHKITKRGQNVTFRCDPISEHNRLYWYRQTLGQGPEFLTYFQNEAQLEKSRLLSDRFSAERPKGSFSTLEIQRTEQGDSAMYLCASSLPLNTGELFFGEGSRLTVL.

A few counts support this clone. The chain employs TRBV28 and TRBJ2-5; 11 bases are a match to TRBD1. The CDR3 length is 13 residues. CDR1 and CDR2 from the germline V gene are MDHEN and SYDVKM. The ends lost 11 bases at V and 4 bases at J; junction bases unmatched: 6. CDR3 DNA sequence: TGTGCCTCTGGACAGGGGGCAGTAGAGACCCAGTACTTC. Translated, it gives CASGQGAVETQYF.

Here the CDR3 reads CASSLERNGRPTDTQYF. As DNA, the CDR3 is TGTGCCAGCAGCTTAGAGAGGAACGGGAGACCCACAGATACGCAGTATTTT. The chain is built from TRBV7-9 and TRBJ2-3; possibly TRBD2 for D (6 bases). The CDR3 length is 17 residues. The germline V and J ends were trimmed by 1 base and 2 bases, with 16 bases remaining between them. Germline CDR1 reads SEHNR; CDR2 reads FQNEAQ (reference sequence).

The V and J genes are TRBV29-1 and TRBJ2-1; 13 nucleotides line up with TRBD2. Per germline, CDR1 SQVTM and CDR2 ANQGSEA. The ends lost 7 bases at V and 3 bases at J; junction bases unmatched: 3. The CDR3 totals 14 residues. CDR3 in amino acids: CSAGLAGVYNEQFF. In DNA form, the CDR3 reads TGCAGCGCCGGACTAGCGGGAGTCTACAATGAGCAGTTCTTC.

The chain couples TRBV27 to TRBJ1-2; D unresolved. CDR1 is MNHEY, CDR2 SMNVEV, per germline (reference sequence). Trimming removed 5 bases from V and 9 bases from J, with 16 bases in between. The CDR3 runs 13 residues. As DNA, the CDR3 is TGTGCCAGCAGTATAAGCCCCGATGTGAGCTACACCTTC. Amino acids: CASSISPDVSYTF.

This clone was detected only a few times. J is TRBJ2-5 and V is TRBV2; a possible D gene is TRBD2 (6 bases). This CDR3 has 14 amino acids. In germline, CDR1 is SNHLY, CDR2 FYNNEI. V gave up 4 bases and J gave up 7 bases, with 16 bases separating them. The CDR3: CASSATTSGGTQYF. The CDR3 DNA is TGTGCCAGCAGTGCGACGACCTCCGGGGGGACCCAGTACTTC. Looking up the rest from reference TRBV2 and TRBJ2-5 gives the full variable domain: EPEVTQTPSHQVTQMGQEVILRCVPISNHLYFYWYRQILGQKVEFLVSFYNNEISEKSEIFDDQFSVERPDGSNFTLKIRSTKLEDSAMYFCASSATTSGGTQYFGPGTRLLVL.

This chain connects TRBV7-2 to TRBJ2-3; 13 nucleotides align to TRBD2. Germline CDR1 SGHTA, CDR2 FQGNSA. J gave up 1 base and V 5 bases, and 3 bases lay outside the gene matches. CDR3 length equals 16 residues. In DNA, the CDR3 is TGTGCCAGCAGCCCAACTAGCGGGGGGGGCACAGATACGCAGTATTTT. Amino acid sequence: CASSPTSGGGTDTQYF.

In its sample, this clone was seen a few times. This rearrangement joins TRBV7-3 to TRBJ2-5; weak D call: TRBD2 (5 bases). This CDR3 contains 12 residues. CDR1 and CDR2 from the germline V gene are SGHTA and FQGTGA. The CDR3 sequence: CAGEAGRETQYF. CDR3 DNA: TGTGCGGGAGAGGCCGGACGAGAGACCCAGTACTTC.

The chain combines TRBV5-1 with TRBJ1-2, with unresolved D. Germline V gene sequence: CDR1 SGHRS, CDR2 YFSETQ. V was trimmed by 1 base and J by 4 bases, leaving 11 bases between them. CDR3 size: 14 residues. The CDR3 here is CASSLLKPSYGYTF. The CDR3 DNA sequence: TGCGCCAGCAGCTTGCTGAAGCCATCCTATGGCTACACCTTC.

This clone was seen more than once but under ten times. The chain is built from TRBV7-8 and TRBJ1-2; the match to TRBD1 covers 9 bases. Losses at the gene ends were 5 bases for V and 4 bases for J; bases not matched to a gene: 5. Germline lookup yields CDR1 SGHVS and CDR2 FQNEAQ. The CDR3 loop spans 14 amino acids. The CDR3: CASSTRQGGYGYTF. The CDR3, as DNA: TGTGCCAGCAGCACCCGACAGGGGGGCTATGGCTACACCTTC.

This chain joins TRBV14 and TRBJ2-2, with 9 nucleotides matching TRBD1. Germline V CDR1 and CDR2: SGHDN, FVKESK. This CDR3 region has 17 residues. V gave up 2 bases and J gave up 6 bases; unmatched junction bases: 10. The CDR3 coding sequence is TGTGCCAGCAGCCAACATATTGGACAGGGGAATTCCGGGGAGCTGTTTTTT. Protein product: CASSQHIGQGNSGELFF. The full variable domain, completed using reference TRBV14 and TRBJ2-2, is EAGVTQFPSHSVIEKGQTVTLRCDPISGHDNLYWYRRVMGKEIKFLLHFVKESKQDESGMPNNRFLAERTGGTYSTLKVQPAELEDSGVYFCASSQHIGQGNSGELFFGEGSRLTVL.

V usage is TRBV19 and J usage is TRBJ1-1; TRBD1 agrees at 8 bases. After removal of 4 bases from V and 1 base from J, the junction contained 23 bases not matched to a gene. Germline V gene sequence: CDR1 LNHDA, CDR2 SQIVND (reference sequence). The length of the CDR3 is 21 residues. CDR3 DNA sequence: TGTGCCAGTAGTACGCGTTCCCCTATAATACTGCCAGGGGGCCCGAACACTGAAGCTTTCTTT. It yields the protein CASSTRSPIILPGGPNTEAFF.

This clone appeared a few times. This chain links TRBV6-5 with TRBJ2-5; 9 positions match TRBD1. CDR1 MNHEY and CDR2 SVGAGI come from the germline V gene. The CDR3 runs to 14 residues. Germline trimming cut 6 bases from V and 8 bases from J; bases unmatched to any gene: 10. This CDR3 reads CASSRTGGFDTQYF. The CDR3 nucleotides are TGTGCCAGCAGCCGAACAGGGGGCTTCGATACCCAGTACTTC.

This clone showed up just once. This chain links TRBV19 with TRBJ1-6, with D possibly matching TRBD1 (6 bases). Trimming took 5 bases from V and 5 from J, leaving 10 bases between them. Germline V gene sequence: CDR1 LNHDA, CDR2 SQIVND (reference sequence). CDR3 length: 14 amino acids. CDR3 sequence (DNA): TGTGCCAGTAGTTATCAGGGGAATAATTCACCCCTCCACTTT. Translated: CASSYQGNNSPLHF.

This clone has a handful of counts. The V and J genes are TRBV30 and TRBJ1-2; 8 positions agree with TRBD1. V trimming: 3 bases; J trimming: 1 base; junction bases outside the gene matches: 4. Germline CDR1 and CDR2: GTSNPN and SVGIG (reference sequence). This CDR3 region has 14 residues. The CDR3 DNA follows: TGTGCCTGGAGGAACAGGGGGATTAACTATGGCTACACCTTC. This codes for CAWRNRGINYGYTF.

The CDR3, as DNA: TGTGCCAGCAGCCCCGACAGGGGTACGGGATCACCCCTCCACTTT. Amino acids: CASSPDRGTGSPLHF. This sequence joins TRBV7-2 and TRBJ1-6, with TRBD1 matching over 8 bases. This CDR3 has 15 amino acids. CDR1 is SGHTA and CDR2 is FQGNSA in the germline V gene. V shed 5 bases, J shed 10 bases, and the junction held 10 bases outside the gene matches.

This clone was detected only once. In DNA form, the CDR3 reads TGTGCCAGTAGTATCGGGTATAGGGGCTACACCTTC. This gives the protein CASSIGYRGYTF. The chain combines TRBV19 with TRBJ1-2; unclear D gene. The V gene's germline CDR1 is LNHDA and CDR2 SQIVND (reference sequence). V lost 3 bases to trimming and J lost 8 bases, with 10 bases between them. The CDR3 is 12 residues long. Using reference TRBV19 and TRBJ1-2 for the parts outside the CDR3, the full variable domain is DGGITQSPKYLFRKEGQNVTLSCEQNLNHDAMYWYRQDPGQGLRLIYYSQIVNDFQKGDIAEGYSVSREKKESFPLTVTSAQKNPTAFYLCASSIGYRGYTFGSGTRLTVV.

This sequence joins TRBV14 and TRBJ2-7; tentatively, D is TRBD1 (6 bases). The germline V gene encodes CDR1 SGHDN and CDR2 FVKESK. With 0 bases removed from V and 4 bases from J, the gap between germline ends came to 16 bases. This CDR3 is built from 16 residues. DNA of the CDR3: TGTGCCAGCAGCCAAGATCACAACAGGGACGAGTACGAGCAGTACTTC. Encoded protein: CASSQDHNRDEYEQYF. The variable domain in full, with the rest retrieved from reference TRBV14 and TRBJ2-7, is EAGVTQFPSHSVIEKGQTVTLRCDPISGHDNLYWYRRVMGKEIKFLLHFVKESKQDESGMPNNRFLAERTGGTYSTLKVQPAELEDSGVYFCASSQDHNRDEYEQYFGPGTRLTVT.

The chain has TRBV5-1 and TRBJ1-6; D unresolved. Deletions cut 4 bases from V and 7 bases from J, with 15 bases between. Germline assignment: CDR1 SGHRS and CDR2 YFSETQ. The CDR3 sequence is 15 residues long. CDR3: CASSPGGEINSPLHF. The CDR3 DNA sequence: TGCGCCAGCAGCCCCGGCGGGGAAATCAATTCACCCCTCCACTTT.

The CDR3 loop reads CASSPHPDQPQHF. CDR3 bases: TGTGCCAGCAGCCCCCATCCAGATCAGCCCCAGCATTTT. The chain combines TRBV5-6 with TRBJ1-5, with D unresolved. The CDR3 sequence is 13 residues long. Trimming pared 4 bases from V and 5 bases from J, leaving 10 bases between. The germline CDR1 and CDR2 sequences are SGHDT and YYEEEE.

This clone was recorded a few times. The chain carries TRBV4-2 and TRBJ2-7; 9 bases map to TRBD1. The CDR3 runs to 13 residues. Germline CDR1 is LGHNA and CDR2 is YNFKEQ. After removal of 8 bases from V and 5 bases from J, the junction contained 7 bases not matched to a gene. The CDR3 sequence is CASSGTGRHEQYF. CDR3 DNA sequence: TGTGCCAGCTCCGGGACAGGGAGACACGAGCAGTACTTC.

The chain uses TRBV7-9 and TRBJ1-1, with D possibly being TRBD1 (5 bases). V was shortened by 3 bases and J by 0 bases, with 11 bases between the two germline ends. This CDR3 has 15 amino acids. In germline, CDR1 is SEHNR, CDR2 FQNEAQ (reference sequence). CDR3 sequence reads: CASSLREGMNTEAFF. In DNA, the CDR3 is TGTGCCAGCAGCTTGCGGGAGGGGATGAACACTGAAGCTTTCTTT.

The chain joins TRBV7-6 to TRBJ2-7; TRBD1 matches 9 bases. Trimming removed 1 base from V and 4 bases from J; junction bases left unmatched: 5. The germline CDR1 and CDR2 sequences are SGHVS and FNYEAQ. The CDR3 has 15 amino acids. The CDR3 DNA sequence: TGTGCCAGCAGCTTAGACACAGGACAGGGGTACGAGCAGTACTTC. Translating it yields CASSLDTGQGYEQYF.

The chain couples TRBV28 to TRBJ2-7; TRBD1 matches 11 bases. This CDR3 has 15 residues. The germline V gene has CDR1 MDHEN and CDR2 SYDVKM. V lost 5 bases to trimming and J lost 3 bases; unmatched junction nucleotides: 6. The CDR3 loop is CASSMSGQGDYEQYF. The DNA of the CDR3 is TGTGCCAGCAGTATGTCGGGACAGGGGGACTACGAGCAGTACTTC.

V is TRBV5-1 and J is TRBJ2-2; 10 positions agree with TRBD1. The germline V gene has CDR1 SGHRS and CDR2 YFSETQ. Trimming removed 4 bases from V and 3 bases from J; junction bases left unmatched: 3. This CDR3 spans 15 amino acids. The CDR3 coding sequence is TGCGCCAGCAGCGCCGGGACAGGGGACACCGGGGAGCTGTTTTTT. It translates to CASSAGTGDTGELFF.

The genes are TRBV4-1 and TRBJ2-1; weak D call: TRBD2 (6 bases). Deletions cut 5 bases from V and 0 bases from J, with 14 bases between. Germline V gene lookup returns CDR1 MGHRA and CDR2 YSYEKL. This CDR3 has 16 amino acids. This chain's CDR3 is CASSTLASSSYNEQFF. CDR3 sequence (DNA): TGCGCCAGCAGCACCCTAGCGTCGAGCTCCTACAATGAGCAGTTCTTC.

This clone was picked up one time. The genes are TRBV4-3 and TRBJ2-2, with 9 bases that match TRBD2. The germline gives CDR1 LGHNA, CDR2 YSLEER. This CDR3 is built from 20 residues. V trimming: 0 bases; J trimming: 2 bases; junction bases outside the gene matches: 13. CDR3 region: CASSQEAGFTSGSNTGELFF. DNA for the CDR3: TGCGCCAGCAGCCAAGAAGCTGGGTTTACTAGCGGGTCCAACACCGGGGAGCTGTTTTTT.

The chain employs TRBV19 and TRBJ1-5, with TRBD1 matching 7 bases. The trim removed 6 bases at V and 5 bases at J, leaving 7 bases unmatched. Per germline, CDR1 LNHDA and CDR2 SQIVND (reference sequence). The CDR3 has 14 amino acids. The CDR3 here is CASSRRDSYQPQHF. In nucleotides, the CDR3 is TGTGCCAGTAGCCGCCGGGACAGCTATCAGCCCCAGCATTTT.

V is TRBV25-1 and J is TRBJ2-7; TRBD1 is a possible D gene (6 bases). The CDR3 sequence is 13 residues long. CDR1 MGHDK and CDR2 SYGVNS come from the germline V gene. The germline V and J ends were trimmed by 3 bases and 3 bases, with 9 bases remaining between them. This CDR3 is CASSEGAYYEQYF. Written as DNA, the CDR3 is TGTGCCAGCAGTGAGGGGGCCTACTACGAGCAGTACTTC.